Below, one TCR beta chain is given with its context. The sample originates from a study of shared clonotypes between healthy human individuals. Produced via immunoSEQ multiplex PCR; TCRdb's table is partial and in-frame only. The sample contains about 1 million clones, about 77% of which appear only once. Per germline, CDR1 SGHTA and CDR2 FQGNSA. The CDR3 is 14 residues long. V shed 6 bases and J shed 0 bases, with 9 bases lying between them. Source material: memory CD4+ T cells sorted from blood. Subset noted: CD45RA-negative fraction. The chain uses TRBV7-2 and TRBJ2-1, with a weak D call TRBD1 (5 bases). This TCR was recovered from a man younger than 30 in good health. In DNA form, the CDR3 reads TGTGCCAGCAGGCTAGACAGCTCCTACAATGAGCAGTTCTTC. This sequence encodes CASRLDSSYNEQFF.